Below, 12 T cell receptor beta chains from the same sample are listed, as sequenced in a study of T cell responses to AZD1222 COVID-19 vaccine. This table comes from immunoSEQ multiplex PCR, and its TCRdb copy is limited to in-frame clones, with some not included. The sample yields around 140,000 clones, approximately 89% seen once. This specimen consisted of peripheral blood, obtained 28 days after the second AZD1222 dose. The receptor source for this set is an adult who received the AZD1222 COVID-19 vaccine.

V and J are TRBV28 and TRBJ1-1; D is perhaps TRBD1 (6 bases). This CDR3 is 17 amino acids long. The germline V gene encodes CDR1 MDHEN and CDR2 SYDVKM. V gave up 6 bases and J gave up 0 bases, with 20 bases separating them. Written as DNA, the CDR3 is TGTGCCAGCAGCCGCCGACTGGGGGGCCCCTTGAACACTGAAGCTTTCTTT. Translating it yields CASSRRLGGPLNTEAFF.

V gene TRBV30 combines with J gene TRBJ2-5; D may match TRBD1 or TRBD2 (5 bases each). Germline CDR1 reads GTSNPN; CDR2 reads SVGIG (reference sequence). The CDR3 has 12 residues. V lost 3 bases to trimming and J lost 5 bases, with 10 bases between them. CDR3 DNA sequence: TGTGCCTGGAGGTTAGGGGAGGAGACCCAGTACTTC. It encodes CAWRLGEETQYF.

The chain links TRBV11-3 to TRBJ2-7; D remains unclear. Germline CDR1 reads SGHNT; CDR2 reads YENEEA. V lost 5 bases and J lost 3, with 17 bases in between. The CDR3 contains 15 residues. The CDR3 nucleotides read TGTGCCAGCAGCCGAGGACCCGCTAATGACTACGAGCAGTACTTC. This sequence encodes CASSRGPANDYEQYF.

J is TRBJ2-1 and V is TRBV4-3; TRBD1 agrees at 11 bases. The CDR3 spans 16 residues. CDR1 is LGHNA and CDR2 is YSLEER in the germline V gene. J lost 3 bases, V lost 0 bases, and 1 base had no gene match. In DNA form, the CDR3 reads TGCGCCAGCAGCCAAGATGGGACAGGGGGCTACAATGAGCAGTTCTTC. Protein: CASSQDGTGGYNEQFF.

The rearrangement uses TRBV27 and TRBJ2-3; D remains unclear. The CDR3 has 17 residues. Germline V gives CDR1 MNHEY, CDR2 SMNVEV (reference sequence). V was pared by 5 bases and J by 2 bases, with 20 bases between. CDR3 loop: CASSPDWTSPPTDTQYF. CDR3 bases: TGTGCCAGCAGTCCCGACTGGACCTCACCACCCACAGATACGCAGTATTTT.

The chain carries TRBV9 and TRBJ2-1; possible D gene TRBD1, 8 bases. This CDR3 is 15 amino acids long. The germline gives CDR1 SGDLS, CDR2 YYNGEE. V was pared by 3 bases and J by 3 bases, with 13 bases between. The chain's CDR3 is CASSATGEGYNEQFF. The CDR3 DNA sequence: TGTGCCAGCAGCGCGACAGGGGAGGGCTACAATGAGCAGTTCTTC. Together with reference TRBV9 and TRBJ2-1, the CDR3 gives the full variable domain: DSGVTQTPKHLITATGQRVTLRCSPRSGDLSVYWYQQSLDQGLQFLIQYYNGEERAKGNILERFSAQQFPDLHSELNLSSLELGDSALYFCASSATGEGYNEQFFGPGTRLTVL.

V and J are TRBV19 and TRBJ1-1; tentative D call: TRBD1 (6 bases). Per germline, CDR1 LNHDA and CDR2 SQIVND (reference sequence). CDR3 length: 13 amino acids. The V and J ends lost 3 bases and 2 bases respectively, with 7 bases between them. CDR3 bases: TGTGCCAGTAGTATGACAGGAAACACTGAAGCTTTCTTT. Amino acids: CASSMTGNTEAFF.

J is TRBJ2-4 and V is TRBV29-1; D unclear. The V end was cut by 5 bases, the J end by 5 bases, with 13 bases between. Germline V gene data show CDR1 as SQVTM and CDR2 as ANQGSEA. The CDR3 extends over 13 amino acids. The CDR3 here is CSVLPPDQNIQYF. The CDR3 bases are TGCAGCGTTCTACCCCCCGACCAAAACATTCAGTACTTC.

The chain has TRBV6-5 and TRBJ2-2; 12 nucleotides agree with TRBD2. Germline values: CDR1 MNHEY, CDR2 SVGAGI. The length of the CDR3 is 16 residues. V was clipped by 2 bases and J by 7 bases; unmatched bases: 5. The CDR3 DNA is TGTGCCAGCAGTTACCTAGCGGGAGGGCCAGGCGGGGAGCTGTTTTTT. Translated, it gives CASSYLAGGPGGELFF.

The chain recombines TRBV7-2 with TRBJ1-2, with D hard to call. The length of the CDR3 is 11 residues. Germline loops: CDR1 SGHTA, CDR2 FQGNSA. Trimming took 5 bases from V and 8 from J, leaving 9 bases between them. The CDR3 DNA follows: TGTGCCAGCAGCCCTGGGAGGGGCTACACCTTC. This sequence encodes CASSPGRGYTF.

The chain is built from TRBV19 and TRBJ2-2; tentatively, D is TRBD2 (5 bases). Trimming stripped 3 bases from V and 3 bases from J, with 8 bases between. Per the germline V gene, CDR1 is LNHDA and CDR2 is SQIVND (reference sequence). This CDR3 has 14 residues. The CDR3 sequence is CASSMAEDTGELFF. CDR3 DNA sequence: TGTGCCAGTAGTATGGCGGAGGACACCGGGGAGCTGTTTTTT.

V is TRBV6-5 and J is TRBJ2-7; no reliable D call. Germline CDR1 and CDR2: MNHEY and SVGAGI. V lost 0 bases and J lost 1, with 10 bases in between. The CDR3 covers 15 residues. This CDR3 reads CASSYSLGPSYEQYF. CDR3 in DNA: TGTGCCAGCAGTTACTCCCTCGGGCCTTCCTACGAGCAGTACTTC.